The 9 T cell receptor beta chains reported below all come from one sample, sequenced in a study of blood T cells in healthy people across ages. With a J-beta primer mix and a sample-barcoded 5' primer, a second PCR ran about 6 to 11 cycles. TCRdb re-analysed the 5' RACE reads in MiXCR, keeping a single row per CDR3 protein. The sample has hundreds of thousands of distinct CDR3 sequences, about 30% seen once. The sequenced material came from blood. The receptors come from an elderly woman in good health.

J is TRBJ1-2 and V is TRBV27; a weak D match, TRBD1 (6 bases). This CDR3 comprises 13 residues. Germline V lookup: CDR1 MNHEY, CDR2 SMNVEV (reference sequence). V shed 5 bases and J shed 7 bases, with 14 bases lying between them. CDR3 residues: CASSRDRTGGYTF. The CDR3 region has the DNA TGTGCCAGCAGTCGCGACAGGACGGGTGGCTACACCTTC.

The rearrangement joins TRBV27 to TRBJ1-4; D is undetermined. Looked up from germline, CDR1 is MNHEY and CDR2 is SMNVEV (reference sequence). CDR3 length: 15 amino acids. The V end was cut by 4 bases, the J end by 1 base, with 10 bases between. Here the CDR3 DNA reads TGTGCCAGCAGTTGGAGCCGGGGAACTAATGAAAAACTGTTTTTT. Its translation is CASSWSRGTNEKLFF.

The gene calls are TRBV7-2 and TRBJ2-1; maybe TRBD2 (5 bases). The V gene lost 5 bases and the J gene lost 12 bases, with 14 bases spanning the gap. There are 12 residues in the CDR3. The germline V gene encodes CDR1 SGHTA and CDR2 FQGNSA. The CDR3 sequence: CASSPGLAGQFF. Here the CDR3 DNA reads TGTGCCAGCAGCCCCGGACTGGCTGGGCAGTTCTTC. The full variable domain, in which reference TRBV7-2 and TRBJ2-1 provide the parts outside the CDR3, is GAGVSQSPSNKVTEKGKDVELRCDPISGHTALYWYRQSLGQGLEFLIYFQGNSAPDKSGLPSDRFSAERTGGSVSTLTIQRTQQEDSAVYLCASSPGLAGQFFGPGTRLTVL.

This clonotype showed up just a few times. The chain recombines TRBV9 with TRBJ1-1; 7 bases agree with TRBD1. V was pared by 4 bases and J by 6 bases, with 6 bases of the junction left unmatched. This CDR3 region has 13 residues. Per germline, CDR1 SGDLS and CDR2 YYNGEE. CDR3 DNA: TGTGCCAGCAGCTTCCAGGGGGGGTCTGAAGCTTTCTTT. Translating it yields CASSFQGGSEAFF.

This clonotype appeared many times. The CDR3 protein is CASSTHRAQTQYF. The CDR3 nucleotides are TGCGCCAGCAGCACACACAGGGCCCAGACCCAGTACTTC. This chain connects TRBV5-1 to TRBJ2-5, with a tentative D call TRBD1 (6 bases). V dropped 4 bases and J dropped 6 bases, with 13 bases sitting between them. Looked up from germline, CDR1 is SGHRS and CDR2 is YFSETQ. CDR3 length: 13 residues.

The chain has TRBV29-1 and TRBJ2-7; no firm D call. The CDR3 covers 12 residues. Per germline, CDR1 SQVTM and CDR2 ANQGSEA. The V end lost 7 bases, the J end lost 2 bases, and 12 bases lay between the germline ends. The CDR3 nucleotides read TGCAGCGCTCTGACATCGGCCTACGAGCAGTACTTC. Its protein product is CSALTSAYEQYF.

J is TRBJ2-5 and V is TRBV5-1; perhaps TRBD2 as D (6 bases). The CDR3 consists of 13 residues. V shed 2 bases and J shed 5 bases, with 10 bases lying between them. Germline CDR1 and CDR2: SGHRS and YFSETQ. This chain's CDR3 is CASSFGSSETQYF. CDR3 DNA: TGCGCCAGCAGCTTCGGGAGTAGTGAGACCCAGTACTTC.

The rearrangement links TRBV29-1 to TRBJ2-3; no firm D call. CDR1 and CDR2 from the germline V gene are SQVTM and ANQGSEA. The CDR3 runs to 13 residues. Trimming took 4 bases from V and 2 from J, leaving 10 bases between them. The CDR3 spells CSVGSGNTDTQYF. In DNA, the CDR3 is TGCAGCGTTGGGTCCGGAAACACAGATACGCAGTATTTT.

There are many counts of this clonotype. The rearrangement uses TRBV7-2 and TRBJ1-2; TRBD1 is a possible D gene (6 bases). There are 12 residues in the CDR3. V dropped 1 base and J dropped 9 bases, with 9 bases sitting between them. The V gene's germline CDR1 is SGHTA and CDR2 FQGNSA. The DNA for the CDR3 is TGTGCCAGCAGCTTAGACCAGGGGAGCTACACCTTC. Its protein product is CASSLDQGSYTF.